The clone carrying this TCR beta chain has at least ten counts. Sample time point: patch test 2, 6 weeks after DPC sensitization. Treatment indicated: therapeutic diphenylcyclopropenone sensitization with weekly scalp DPC. Trimming stripped 2 bases from V and 1 base from J, with 8 bases between. The CDR3 loop spans 14 amino acids. Germline loops: CDR1 DFQATT, CDR2 SNEGSKA (reference sequence). MiXCR was run by TCRdb on the RACE reads, yielding one entry per CDR3 protein. Of nearly 85,000 distinct CDR3 sequences in the sample, more than 9% were seen once. The sample comes from a study of human T cells and chemical hapten exposure. Study as a whole: Per-sample TCR yield variation was attributed mainly to small pooled library volume differences.

The source of this sequence is a man younger than 35 with alopecia areata. Some clones in this sample may be carry-over from other donors' samples. Source: whole blood, taken in connection with sensitization to the hapten diphenylcyclopropenone (DPC). The V call is TRBV20-1, the J call TRBJ2-2, with D possibly matching TRBD1 (5 bases). CDR3 DNA: TGCAGTGCTAGAACAACAGGGAACACCGGGGAGCTGTTTTTT. Translating gives CSARTTGNTGELFF.